The 20 T cell receptor beta chains below were found in one sample sequenced in a study of EBV T-cell therapy then PD-1 blockade in nasopharyngeal carcinoma. Sequenced by immunoSEQ multiplex PCR; TCRdb stores in-frame clones only, minus some. The data hold under 20,000 clones, with around 82% observed a single time. Documented treatment: AdE1-LMPpoly-expanded autologous EBV-specific T-cell therapy followed by anti-PD-1 nivolumab. What these receptors recognize is not known. The material sequenced was CD8+ T cells from blood, taken between days 30 and 35 from a patient whose treatment included autologous EBV-specific T cells and nivolumab. The receptor set was obtained from a man aged 35 to 55 with nasopharyngeal carcinoma.

This clone was seen only a few times. The V and J genes are TRBV7-9 and TRBJ1-2, with D tentatively TRBD1 (5 bases). The CDR3 consists of 16 residues. Germline V gene sequence: CDR1 SEHNR, CDR2 FQNEAQ (reference sequence). Trimming left V 0 bases short and J 5 bases short, with 16 bases between. For the CDR3, the DNA is TGTGCCAGCAGCTTAGCGTACGTTGACAGTAATTATGGCTACACCTTC. Encoded protein: CASSLAYVDSNYGYTF.

There are a few counts of this clone. J is TRBJ1-5 and V is TRBV7-9; tentatively, D is TRBD1 (6 bases). The CDR3 has 15 residues. The V end lost 5 bases, the J end lost 2 bases, and 13 bases lay between the germline ends. Per the germline V gene, CDR1 is SEHNR and CDR2 is FQNEAQ (reference sequence). CDR3 coding DNA: TGTGCCAGCAGCCCCGGGGGGCGCGGCAATCAGCCCCAGCATTTT. It is translated as CASSPGGRGNQPQHF.

This sequence joins TRBV9 and TRBJ1-4; D might be TRBD1 (6 bases). CDR3 length equals 15 residues. Germline-derived CDR1 and CDR2 are SGDLS and YYNGEE. V lost 6 bases and J 4 bases, leaving 16 bases between the germline ends. The CDR3: CASTVGGTYNEKLFF. The DNA of the CDR3 is TGTGCCAGCACCGTCGGCGGGACATATAATGAAAAACTGTTTTTT.

The chain couples TRBV5-1 to TRBJ1-5; unclear D gene. This CDR3 has 13 residues. Germline V gives CDR1 SGHRS, CDR2 YFSETQ. Trimming shortened V by 0 bases and J by 5 bases, and 6 bases separated the two germline ends. CDR3 DNA sequence: TGCGCCAGCAGCTTGGGGGGAGATCAGCCCCAGCATTTT. Translating gives CASSLGGDQPQHF.

This chain links TRBV7-9 with TRBJ2-5; 7 bases map to TRBD2. Germline V gives CDR1 SEHNR, CDR2 FQNEAQ (reference sequence). The CDR3 is 15 residues long. The V segment lost 2 bases and the J segment 7 bases; nucleotides outside the gene matches: 10. The CDR3 DNA reads TGTGCCAGCAGCTTAACCCTAGCGGCGTTAAGGACCCAGTACTTC. Its translation: CASSLTLAALRTQYF.

The chain links TRBV19 to TRBJ1-1, with D tentatively TRBD1 (6 bases). V lost 3 bases to trimming and J lost 11 bases, with 19 bases between them. This CDR3 spans 14 amino acids. Germline loops: CDR1 LNHDA, CDR2 SQIVND (reference sequence). Written as DNA, the CDR3 is TGTGCCAGTAGTATGGGGCAGGGGCTTATGTGGGCTTTCTTT. It encodes CASSMGQGLMWAFF.

This rearrangement joins TRBV9 to TRBJ1-5; a possible D gene is TRBD1 (5 bases). Germline assignment: CDR1 SGDLS and CDR2 YYNGEE. The CDR3 contains 12 residues. The V and J ends lost 8 bases and 4 bases respectively, with 10 bases between them. CDR3 sequence: CASGGENQPQHF. Written as DNA, the CDR3 is TGTGCCAGTGGGGGGGAGAATCAGCCCCAGCATTTT.

This clone was observed once. J is TRBJ2-5 and V is TRBV7-2, with D possibly being TRBD1 (5 bases). This CDR3 comprises 14 residues. V lost 6 bases and J lost 9, with 20 bases in between. CDR1 and CDR2 (germline): SGHTA, FQGNSA. In DNA form, the CDR3 reads TGTGCCAGCAGTATCAAGGGGCGCGGTGGGGCCCAGTACTTC. Its translation: CASSIKGRGGAQYF.

The chain joins TRBV4-3 to TRBJ2-5; D remains unclear. The length of the CDR3 is 14 residues. Germline V lookup: CDR1 LGHNA, CDR2 YSLEER. V lost 3 bases, J lost 0 bases, and 8 bases lay in between. The CDR3 here is CASSHLGDQETQYF. CDR3 bases: TGCGCCAGCAGCCACCTCGGAGACCAAGAGACCCAGTACTTC.

This clone counts as medium-sized. This chain uses TRBV19 with TRBJ1-1; no firm D call. Per germline, CDR1 LNHDA and CDR2 SQIVND (reference sequence). The CDR3 has 13 residues. V shed 5 bases and J shed 0 bases, with 7 bases lying between them. The CDR3 sequence is CASSLTLNTEAFF. The CDR3 nucleotides read TGTGCCAGTAGTCTAACCTTGAACACTGAAGCTTTCTTT.

In its sample, this clone was seen once. The chain employs TRBV5-6 and TRBJ1-1, with D unclear. This CDR3 region has 14 residues. CDR1 and CDR2 (germline): SGHDT, YYEEEE. V lost 5 bases and J lost 4, with 15 bases in between. The CDR3 is CASSPPNWGTEAFF. CDR3 nucleotide sequence: TGTGCCAGCAGTCCACCGAACTGGGGCACTGAAGCTTTCTTT.

The count of this clone is one. The chain has TRBV5-4 and TRBJ2-6; D is unresolved. The V gene lost 7 bases and the J gene lost 0 bases, with 5 bases spanning the gap. There are 13 residues in the CDR3. Germline CDR1 reads SGHNT; CDR2 reads YYREEE (reference sequence). CDR3 sequence: CASESSGANVLTF. The CDR3 DNA follows: TGTGCCAGCGAGAGCTCTGGGGCCAACGTCCTGACTTTC.

The V and J genes are TRBV19 and TRBJ1-6; D may be TRBD1 (5 bases). The CDR3 totals 14 residues. Germline CDR1 and CDR2: LNHDA and SQIVND (reference sequence). V was cut by 3 bases and J by 7 bases, with 10 bases left in between. CDR3 DNA: TGTGCCAGTAGTATGGGACGGGGGAATTCACCCCTCCACTTT. Its translation: CASSMGRGNSPLHF.

The chain couples TRBV13 to TRBJ2-2; possible D gene TRBD2, 5 bases. The CDR3 totals 14 residues. V dropped 4 bases and J dropped 6 bases, with 12 bases sitting between them. Germline V lookup: CDR1 PRHDT, CDR2 FYEKMQ (reference sequence). CDR3 sequence: CASSSTEGAGELFF. The CDR3 DNA reads TGTGCCAGCAGCTCAACTGAGGGAGCCGGGGAGCTGTTTTTT.

The chain is built from TRBV9 and TRBJ2-7; D might be TRBD2 (5 bases). CDR3 length: 15 residues. The ends were cut back, 0 bases at V and 4 bases at J, with 14 bases in the middle. Germline V gene sequence: CDR1 SGDLS, CDR2 YYNGEE. The DNA for the CDR3 is TGTGCCAGCAGCGTAGAGTGGGGTCCGGGGTACGAGCAGTACTTC. Translation gives CASSVEWGPGYEQYF.

The chain has TRBV6-6 and TRBJ2-1; D unclear. CDR3 length equals 13 residues. V was trimmed by 0 bases and J by 8 bases, leaving 8 bases between them. Germline loops: CDR1 MNHNY, CDR2 SVGAGI (reference sequence). CDR3 protein: CASSYSNIHEQFF. In nucleotides, the CDR3 is TGTGCCAGCAGTTACTCGAATATCCATGAGCAGTTCTTC.

V usage is TRBV5-4 and J usage is TRBJ1-1; D gene unclear. This CDR3 has 13 residues. Per germline, CDR1 SGHNT and CDR2 YYREEE (reference sequence). Trimming took 0 bases from V and 4 from J, leaving 7 bases between them. The CDR3 loop reads CASSLAWGTEAFF. Here the CDR3 DNA reads TGTGCCAGCAGCTTGGCCTGGGGCACTGAAGCTTTCTTT.

The chain couples TRBV27 to TRBJ2-2; 16 bases are a match to TRBD2. The CDR3 contains 19 residues. V lost 5 bases to trimming and J lost 3 bases; unmatched junction nucleotides: 9. Germline CDR1 is MNHEY and CDR2 is SMNVEV (reference sequence). CDR3 amino acids: CASSPGTSGGARDTGELFF. The CDR3, as DNA: TGTGCCAGCAGTCCTGGGACTAGCGGGGGGGCCAGGGACACCGGGGAGCTGTTTTTT.

J is TRBJ1-1 and V is TRBV7-9; weak D call: TRBD1 (5 bases). Germline-derived CDR1 and CDR2 are SEHNR and FQNEAQ (reference sequence). The CDR3 is 17 amino acids. The germline V and J ends were trimmed by 4 bases and 6 bases, with 24 bases remaining between them. For the CDR3, the DNA is TGTGCCAGCAGCTCCTCAAACCCGGGACCAAATAGGGCTGAAGCTTTCTTT. Its translation is CASSSSNPGPNRAEAFF.

CDR3 DNA: TGTGCCAGCAGCTTAAATAGGGGACAGGACCAGTACTTC. This encodes CASSLNRGQDQYF. The genes are TRBV7-6 and TRBJ2-7; 8 positions match TRBD1. The V and J ends lost 2 bases and 10 bases, in that order; junction bases with no gene match: 7. CDR1 is SGHVS and CDR2 is FNYEAQ in the germline V gene. The CDR3 is 13 amino acids.